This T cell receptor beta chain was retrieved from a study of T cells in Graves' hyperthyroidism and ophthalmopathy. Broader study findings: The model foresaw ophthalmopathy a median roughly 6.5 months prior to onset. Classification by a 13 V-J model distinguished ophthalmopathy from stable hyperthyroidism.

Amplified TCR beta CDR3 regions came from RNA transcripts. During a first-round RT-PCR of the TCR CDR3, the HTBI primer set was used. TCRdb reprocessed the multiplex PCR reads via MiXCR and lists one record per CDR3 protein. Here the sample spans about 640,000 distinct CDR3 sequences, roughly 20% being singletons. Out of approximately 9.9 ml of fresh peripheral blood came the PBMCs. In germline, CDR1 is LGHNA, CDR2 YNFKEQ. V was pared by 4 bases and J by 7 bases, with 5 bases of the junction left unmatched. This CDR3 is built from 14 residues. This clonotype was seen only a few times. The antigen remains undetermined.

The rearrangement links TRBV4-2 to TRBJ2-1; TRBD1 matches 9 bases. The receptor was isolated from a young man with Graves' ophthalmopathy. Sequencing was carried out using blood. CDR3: CASSLGDRDNEQFF. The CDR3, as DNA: TGTGCCAGCAGCCTTGGGGACAGGGATAATGAGCAGTTCTTC.